This entry lists 9 T cell receptor beta chains sequenced from one sample in a study of a mutant IDH1 vaccine in newly diagnosed glioma. Time point denoted: week 47, end of study. Alongside topical imiquimod, each dose of vaccine comprised 300 ug of mutant IDH1 20-mer peptide. Antigen specificity for these receptors is unknown. Some clones are missing from TCRdb's copy, which holds only in-frame ones; the method was immunoSEQ multiplex PCR. The table records about 52,000 clones, less than 85% of them present only once. The sample here was PBMCs, taken from a glioma patient whose treatment included an IDH1 peptide vaccine. The receptors stem from a woman in her 40s with glioma. Some clones in this sample may be carry-over from other donors' samples.

The chain employs TRBV6-5 and TRBJ2-7; D remains ambiguous. The CDR3 runs to 14 residues. The V end was cut by 6 bases, the J end by 2 bases, with 14 bases between. CDR1 and CDR2 (germline): MNHEY, SVGAGI. CDR3 sequence: CASRPVGFPYEQYF. The CDR3 region has the DNA TGTGCCAGCAGACCCGTCGGCTTTCCCTACGAGCAGTACTTC.

The chain joins TRBV6-5 to TRBJ1-1, with D possibly being TRBD1 (5 bases). CDR1 MNHEY and CDR2 SVGAGI come from the germline V gene. This CDR3 region has 11 residues. Trimming cost V 7 bases and J 5 bases, with 8 bases left between them. In nucleotides, the CDR3 is TGTGCCAGCAATCGGGGGACTGAAGCTTTCTTT. Encoded protein: CASNRGTEAFF.

The rearrangement uses TRBV7-9 and TRBJ2-7, with D maybe TRBD2 (5 bases). Deletions cut 5 bases from V and 6 bases from J, with 17 bases between. There are 14 residues in the CDR3. CDR1 SEHNR and CDR2 FQNEAQ come from the germline V gene (reference sequence). CDR3 nucleotide sequence: TGTGCCAGCAGCCCTCCTTCGAGGGTGGCCGAGCAGTACTTC. It is translated as CASSPPSRVAEQYF.

The V call is TRBV29-1, the J call TRBJ2-7; a possible D gene is TRBD2 (5 bases). Germline loops: CDR1 SQVTM, CDR2 ANQGSEA. The CDR3 loop spans 15 amino acids. The V gene lost 2 bases and the J gene lost 1 base, with 15 bases spanning the gap. The CDR3 reads CSVERHRGLSYEQYF. The CDR3 DNA follows: TGCAGCGTTGAACGACACCGGGGATTGTCCTACGAGCAGTACTTC.

The V gene is TRBV7-2, the J gene TRBJ2-7; TRBD1 or TRBD2 may be the D gene (5 bases each). V was cut by 6 bases and J by 5 bases, with 17 bases left in between. Germline loops: CDR1 SGHTA, CDR2 FQGNSA. This CDR3 is built from 14 residues. The CDR3, as DNA: TGTGCCAGCAGTTCGCCGGGACGCGGAGACGAGCAGTACTTC. Its translation is CASSSPGRGDEQYF.

The chain links TRBV21-1 to TRBJ2-7. TRBV21-1 is tagged as a pseudogene. The CDR3 runs to 16 residues. Here the CDR3 DNA reads TGTGCCAGCAGCAAAGCTGGCCGGGACGTGAGCTACGAGCAGTACTTC. This codes for CASSKAGRDVSYEQYF.

The chain carries TRBV29-1 and TRBJ2-3; TRBD1 matches at 8 bases. The germline V gene encodes CDR1 SQVTM and CDR2 ANQGSEA. The CDR3 has 14 residues. V dropped 5 bases and J dropped 0; count of bases not matched to a gene: 4. The CDR3 DNA sequence: TGCAGCGTTAAACGACAGGGGAGCACAGATACGCAGTATTTT. It encodes CSVKRQGSTDTQYF.

This clone has only one observation. This sequence joins TRBV7-2 and TRBJ2-1; D might be TRBD2 (7 bases). Germline V CDR1 and CDR2: SGHTA, FQGNSA. The V and J ends lost 7 bases and 12 bases respectively, with 25 bases between them. This CDR3 region has 15 residues. The CDR3 loop is CASTLGWGGSRRQFF. The CDR3, as DNA: TGTGCCAGCACCTTGGGATGGGGGGGCTCCCGAAGGCAGTTCTTC.

The chain carries TRBV2 and TRBJ2-3; 8 bases map to TRBD2. V was clipped by 6 bases and J by 0 bases; unmatched bases: 5. This CDR3 spans 15 amino acids. Germline V CDR1 and CDR2: SNHLY, FYNNEI. The CDR3 DNA is TGTGCCAGCAGGCTACTAGCGGTTAGCACAGATACGCAGTATTTT. This sequence encodes CASRLLAVSTDTQYF. The full variable domain, rest sourced from reference TRBV2 and TRBJ2-3, is EPEVTQTPSHQVTQMGQEVILRCVPISNHLYFYWYRQILGQKVEFLVSFYNNEISEKSEIFDDQFSVERPDGSNFTLKIRSTKLEDSAMYFCASRLLAVSTDTQYFGPGTRLTVL.